The 21 T cell receptor beta chains below come from one sample, sequenced in a study of T-cell reconstitution after alpha-beta-depleted transplantation in children (TCRdb year 2016). Library preparation was by PCR. TCRdb records Illumina HiSeq 2500 as the sequencer. To normalize quantification of the TCRbeta repertoire, the TCR libraries were built with molecular barcoding that relied on unique molecular identifiers. TCRdb's own reprocessing of the public reads used fastp at Q25 and MiXCR and kept productive beta chains. When rows share a CDR3 protein, they turn into one entry using the most common DNA and genes. The sample table records more than 250,000 distinct CDR3 sequences; roughly 9.5% of these occur just once. The ten largest clones add up to around 10% of the sample. Sequencing was performed on PBMCs from the stem cell graft donor, taken from the stem cell graft. The receptors stem from a human donor who donated a stem cell graft to a child with SCID.

This clonotype showed up just a few times. The J gene is TRBJ2-7, the V gene TRBV5-1, with D possibly TRBD2 on 6 matching bases. This CDR3 spans 16 amino acids. Germline V gene data show CDR1 as SGHRS and CDR2 as YFSETQ. V shed 3 bases and J shed 2 bases, with 18 bases lying between them. The CDR3 loop is CASSSSGQRATYEQYF. In DNA form, the CDR3 reads TGCGCCAGCAGCTCCTCGGGGCAGCGGGCGACCTACGAGCAGTACTTC.

In this sample, this clonotype turned up many times. V is TRBV11-2 and J is TRBJ2-3, with D unclear. Germline V gene data show CDR1 as SGHAT and CDR2 as FQNNGV. V was shortened by 1 base and J by 5 bases, with 13 bases between the two germline ends. The CDR3 has 15 amino acids. The CDR3 loop is CASSLADYMRDTQYF. The CDR3 DNA follows: TGTGCCAGCAGCTTAGCCGATTATATGAGAGATACGCAGTATTTT. Full variable domain (outside the CDR3, taken from reference TRBV11-2 and TRBJ2-3): EAGVAQSPRYKIIEKRQSVAFWCNPISGHATLYWYQQILGQGPKLLIQFQNNGVVDDSQLPKDRFSAERLKGVDSTLKIQPAKLEDSAVYLCASSLADYMRDTQYFGPGTRLTVL.

This clonotype was seen a handful of times. V and J are TRBV10-3 and TRBJ2-7; D is unclear. V was pared by 4 bases and J by 5 bases, with 15 bases between. There are 14 residues in the CDR3. Germline V gene data show CDR1 as ENHRY and CDR2 as SYGVKD. The CDR3 DNA reads TGTGCCATCAGTGGGACGGCCGGACGAGACGAGCAGTACTTC. This gives the protein CAISGTAGRDEQYF.

The chain employs TRBV12-5 and TRBJ2-3; 7 bases are shared with TRBD1. J gave up 2 bases and V 2 bases, and 4 bases lay outside the gene matches. The CDR3 has 15 residues. Germline CDR1 LGHNT, CDR2 FRNRAP. The CDR3 sequence: CASGLSGGYTDTQYF. The CDR3 coding sequence is TGTGCTAGTGGTTTGTCAGGGGGATACACAGATACGCAGTATTTT.

This clonotype showed up many times. This rearrangement joins TRBV29-1 to TRBJ1-1, with D unresolved. Trimming cost V 3 bases and J 4 bases, with 12 bases left between them. The CDR3 is made up of 13 amino acids. Germline V gene lookup returns CDR1 SQVTM and CDR2 ANQGSEA. The CDR3 loop is CSVDDIGGTEAFF. The DNA of the CDR3 is TGCAGCGTTGATGATATCGGAGGCACTGAAGCTTTCTTT.

V gene TRBV6-1 combines with J gene TRBJ1-1, with no clear D. Germline loops: CDR1 MNHNS, CDR2 SASEGT. The length of the CDR3 is 13 residues. V dropped 6 bases and J dropped 5 bases, with 13 bases sitting between them. The CDR3 protein is CASREPGMTEAFF. CDR3 bases: TGTGCCAGCAGGGAACCGGGGATGACTGAAGCTTTCTTT.

J is TRBJ2-7 and V is TRBV20-1; D gene unclear. This CDR3 is 14 amino acids long. V dropped 4 bases and J dropped 2 bases, with 15 bases sitting between them. Per the germline V gene, CDR1 is DFQATT and CDR2 is SNEGSKA (reference sequence). The CDR3 DNA is TGCAGTGCTACAGATCAAAGAGGAGCCTACGAGCAGTACTTC. Protein: CSATDQRGAYEQYF.

This clonotype has a handful of counts. V usage is TRBV4-2 and J usage is TRBJ2-1; the match to TRBD1 covers 9 bases. This CDR3 has 15 amino acids. Trimming cost V 1 base and J 6 bases; bases outside gene matches: 4. Germline V lookup: CDR1 LGHNA, CDR2 YNFKEQ. The CDR3 DNA is TGTGCCAGCAGCCAAGCGGGACAGGGAGGCAATGAGCAGTTCTTC. Protein: CASSQAGQGGNEQFF.

This clonotype was counted at least ten times. This chain links TRBV18 with TRBJ1-4, with a tentative D call TRBD1 (5 bases). The CDR3 runs to 12 residues. Trimming removed 5 bases from V and 8 bases from J, with 9 bases in between. Germline CDR1 is KGHSH and CDR2 is LQKENI. CDR3 DNA: TGTGCCAGCTCAAGCCGGGGCGAAAAACTGTTTTTT. Translated, it gives CASSSRGEKLFF.

J is TRBJ2-5 and V is TRBV5-1, with D possibly being TRBD2 (5 bases). V was trimmed by 0 bases and J by 5 bases, leaving 8 bases between them. CDR3 size: 13 residues. Germline V gene lookup returns CDR1 SGHRS and CDR2 YFSETQ. For the CDR3, the DNA is TGCGCCAGCAGCTTGGCGGGGTATGAGACCCAGTACTTC. Protein sequence: CASSLAGYETQYF.

This clonotype was found a few times. This chain's CDR3 is CAISFTTGTKDEQFF. The CDR3 region has the DNA TGTGCCATCAGTTTCACTACCGGGACCAAAGATGAGCAGTTCTTC. This chain uses TRBV10-3 with TRBJ2-1; either TRBD1 or TRBD2 may fit D (5 bases each). This CDR3 has 15 amino acids. V lost 5 bases to trimming and J lost 8 bases, with 19 bases between them. From germline, CDR1 is ENHRY and CDR2 SYGVKD.

The rearrangement joins TRBV20-1 to TRBJ2-5; the D gene is possibly TRBD2 (6 bases). Trimming shortened V by 0 bases and J by 5 bases, and 13 bases separated the two germline ends. Germline V lookup: CDR1 DFQATT, CDR2 SNEGSKA (reference sequence). This CDR3 region has 14 residues. Here the CDR3 DNA reads TGCAGTGCTAGAGAGGTGGTGGGGGGTGAGACCCAGTACTTC. It specifies CSAREVVGGETQYF.

In its sample, this clonotype was seen many times. DNA of the CDR3: TGCAGCGTAGCCGCCATCGGCGGGGGGCAAGTAGATACGCAGTATTTT. This codes for CSVAAIGGGQVDTQYF. The rearrangement links TRBV29-1 to TRBJ2-3; 8 positions agree with TRBD2. V lost 6 bases and J lost 5; bases outside the gene matches: 16. The CDR3 is made up of 16 amino acids. CDR1 and CDR2 from the germline V gene are SQVTM and ANQGSEA.

This clonotype showed up just a few times. The chain combines TRBV19 with TRBJ2-3; D tentatively fits TRBD1 or TRBD2 (5 bases each). Between the trimmed V and J ends, which lost 3 bases and 3 bases, there was a span of 13 bases. Germline CDR1 is LNHDA and CDR2 is SQIVND (reference sequence). This CDR3 has 15 amino acids. The CDR3: CASSIDGDPTDTQYF. CDR3 in DNA: TGTGCCAGTAGTATTGACGGGGACCCAACAGATACGCAGTATTTT.

This chain joins TRBV9 and TRBJ1-6; D remains ambiguous. V dropped 3 bases and J dropped 0 bases, with 10 bases sitting between them. This CDR3 has 16 residues. Germline values: CDR1 SGDLS, CDR2 YYNGEE. CDR3 sequence: CASSDTASSYNSPLHF. CDR3 bases: TGTGCCAGCAGCGATACTGCGAGCTCCTATAATTCACCCCTCCACTTT.

The CDR3 DNA sequence: TGCAGTGCTAGAGATAAAAGTGGGCTAGCGGGGGGGTACAATGAGCAGTTCTTC. It yields the protein CSARDKSGLAGGYNEQFF. The chain couples TRBV20-1 to TRBJ2-1; TRBD2 agrees at 12 bases. V lost 0 bases and J lost 4; bases outside the gene matches: 10. From germline, CDR1 is DFQATT and CDR2 SNEGSKA (reference sequence). CDR3 length: 18 residues.

The CDR3 here is CASSQEADAAVWSGELFF. The CDR3 DNA sequence: TGTGCCAGCAGCCAAGAAGCGGACGCAGCCGTTTGGTCCGGGGAGCTGTTTTTT. The chain links TRBV3-1 to TRBJ2-2; perhaps TRBD2 as D (5 bases). The CDR3 spans 18 residues. The germline V gene has CDR1 LGHDT and CDR2 YNNKEL (reference sequence). V was cut by 0 bases and J by 6 bases, with 20 bases left in between.

This clonotype occurred many times. This sequence joins TRBV12-3 or TRBV12-4 and TRBJ1-2; 8 positions match TRBD1. This CDR3 region has 17 residues. The V gene end was trimmed by 7 bases and the J gene end by 2 bases; junction bases not matched to a gene: 15. In DNA form, the CDR3 reads TGTGCCAGCACCCAAACTGGACAGGGTTTGATGAACTATGGCTACACCTTC. Translated: CASTQTGQGLMNYGYTF.

This clonotype was counted between two and nine times. The chain combines TRBV24-1 with TRBJ2-1; 14 bases line up with TRBD2. This CDR3 region has 16 residues. The V gene's germline CDR1 is KGHDR and CDR2 SFDVKD. Trimming took 3 bases from V and 8 from J; bases not matched to a gene: 5. The DNA for the CDR3 is TGTGCCACCAGTGATCCCGGGACTAGCGGGGGCGATGAGCAGTTCTTC. This encodes CATSDPGTSGGDEQFF.

This clonotype was observed a handful of times. The rearrangement joins TRBV4-1 to TRBJ2-5; TRBD1 matches 11 bases. The CDR3 is made up of 16 amino acids. Per the germline V gene, CDR1 is MGHRA and CDR2 is YSYEKL. With 0 bases clipped from V and 5 bases from J, the junction kept 5 bases outside the gene matches. CDR3 coding DNA: TGCGCCAGCAGCCAAGAACGGGACAGGGGGTCGGAGACCCAGTACTTC. Translated: CASSQERDRGSETQYF.

The chain is built from TRBV20-1 and TRBJ2-1; 12 nucleotides match TRBD1. Unmatched junction bases numbered 1, after V lost 1 base and J lost 9 bases. This CDR3 has 13 amino acids. Germline loops: CDR1 DFQATT, CDR2 SNEGSKA (reference sequence). CDR3 nucleotide sequence: TGCAGTGCTAGAGGGGACAGGGGGCGTGAGCAGTTCTTC. Encoded protein: CSARGDRGREQFF.